This T cell receptor beta chain was identified in a study of blood T cell repertoires in COVID-19. In the study overall: From T cells, B-cell-depleted T cells, or PBMCs came the material, which was cDNA or gDNA.

Sequenced by immunoSEQ multiplex PCR; TCRdb stores in-frame clones only, minus some. Of some 29,000 clones listed, under 85% are singletons. This sequence was found in a man between 65 and 85 years old with acute or convalescent COVID-19. Sequencing was performed on peripheral blood.

CDR3 bases: TGTGCCAGTAGTCCCACGAAAGGGGGCGGGAATCAGCCCCAGCATTTT. It specifies CASSPTKGGGNQPQHF. The rearrangement joins TRBV19 to TRBJ1-5; 7 nucleotides align to TRBD1. In germline, CDR1 is LNHDA, CDR2 SQIVND (reference sequence). Trimming took 5 bases from V and 4 from J; bases not matched to a gene: 11. The CDR3 length is 16 residues.